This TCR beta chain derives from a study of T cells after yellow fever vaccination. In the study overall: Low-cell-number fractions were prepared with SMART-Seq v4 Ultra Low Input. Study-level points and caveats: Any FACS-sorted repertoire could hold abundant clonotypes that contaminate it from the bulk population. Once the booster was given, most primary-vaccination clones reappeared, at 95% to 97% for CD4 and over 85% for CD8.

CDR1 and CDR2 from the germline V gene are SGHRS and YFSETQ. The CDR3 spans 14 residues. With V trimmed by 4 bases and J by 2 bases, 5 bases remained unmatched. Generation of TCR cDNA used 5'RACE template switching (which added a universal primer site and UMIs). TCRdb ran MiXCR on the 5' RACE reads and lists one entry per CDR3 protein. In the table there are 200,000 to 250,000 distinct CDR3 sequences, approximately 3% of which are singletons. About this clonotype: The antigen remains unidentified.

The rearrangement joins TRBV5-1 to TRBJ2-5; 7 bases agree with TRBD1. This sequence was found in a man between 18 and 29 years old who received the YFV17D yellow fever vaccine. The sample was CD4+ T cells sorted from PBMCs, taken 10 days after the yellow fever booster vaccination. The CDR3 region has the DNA TGCGCCAGCAGCATTGGGGACAGACAAGAGACCCAGTACTTC. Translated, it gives CASSIGDRQETQYF.